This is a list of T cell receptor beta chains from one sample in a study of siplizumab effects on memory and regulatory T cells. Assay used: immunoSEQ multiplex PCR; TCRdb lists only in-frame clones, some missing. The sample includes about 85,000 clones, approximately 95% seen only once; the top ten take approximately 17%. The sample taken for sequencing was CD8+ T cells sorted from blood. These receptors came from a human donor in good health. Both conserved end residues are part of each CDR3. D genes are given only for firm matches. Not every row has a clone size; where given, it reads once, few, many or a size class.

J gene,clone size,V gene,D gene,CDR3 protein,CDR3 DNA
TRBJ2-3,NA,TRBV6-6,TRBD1,CASSPRDRDSTDTQYF,TGTGCCAGCAGTCCACGGGACAGGGATAGCACAGATACGCAGTATTTT
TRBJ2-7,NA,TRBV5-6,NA,CASSFGESYEQYF,TGTGCCAGCAGCTTTGGGGAGTCCTACGAGCAGTACTTC
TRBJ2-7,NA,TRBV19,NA,CASSIGTDYEQYF,TGTGCCAGTAGTATAGGGACGGATTACGAGCAGTACTTC
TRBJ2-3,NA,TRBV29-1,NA,CSVAGETGQSTDTQYF,TGCAGCGTTGCGGGGGAAACGGGACAGAGCACAGATACGCAGTATTTT
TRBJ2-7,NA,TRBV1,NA,CTSSQDSRGPYEQYF,TGCACCAGCAGCCAAGATAGCAGGGGCCCCTACGAGCAGTACTTC
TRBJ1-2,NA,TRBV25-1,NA,CASSDWAWRGYTF,TGTGCCAGCAGTGACTGGGCCTGGCGTGGCTACACCTTC
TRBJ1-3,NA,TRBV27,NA,CASSPEWADLRSGNTIYF,TGTGCCAGCAGTCCGGAATGGGCCGACTTACGCTCTGGAAACACCATATATTTT
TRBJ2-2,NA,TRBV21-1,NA,CASSKDASGANTGELFF,TGTGCCAGCAGCAAAGATGCTAGCGGGGCGAACACCGGGGAGCTGTTTTTT
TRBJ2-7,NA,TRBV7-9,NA,CASSLALQPSYEQYF,TGTGCCAGCAGCTTAGCTCTGCAGCCCTCCTACGAGCAGTACTTC
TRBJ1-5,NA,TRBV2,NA,CASSEAGTYQPQHF,TGTGCCAGCAGTGAGGCAGGGACATATCAGCCCCAGCATTTT
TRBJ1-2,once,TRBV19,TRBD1,CASSLGTGSYGYTF,TGTGCCAGTAGTTTAGGGACAGGGAGCTATGGCTACACCTTC
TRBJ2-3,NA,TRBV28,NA,CASSLVRGAGAGTDTQYF,TGTGCCAGCAGTTTAGTGAGGGGGGCAGGTGCGGGCACAGATACGCAGTATTTT
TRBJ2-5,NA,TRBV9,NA,CASSAQGTQETQYF,TGTGCCAGCAGCGCGCAGGGGACCCAAGAGACCCAGTACTTC
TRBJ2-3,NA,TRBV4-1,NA,CASSQAVGRPSTDTQYF,TGCGCCAGCAGCCAGGCCGTGGGGCGGCCCAGCACAGATACGCAGTATTTT
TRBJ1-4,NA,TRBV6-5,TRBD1,CASSYSKRQGRVKLFF,TGTGCCAGCAGTTACTCGAAGAGACAGGGCCGCGTAAAACTGTTTTTT
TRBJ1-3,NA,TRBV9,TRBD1,CASSVARDSSGNTIYF,TGTGCCAGCAGCGTAGCTCGGGACAGCTCTGGAAACACCATATATTTT
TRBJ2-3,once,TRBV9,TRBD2,CASSVGWTSGRVDTQYF,TGTGCCAGCAGCGTAGGTTGGACTAGCGGGAGGGTAGATACGCAGTATTTT
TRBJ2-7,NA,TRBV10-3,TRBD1,CAISPGTEWDEQYF,TGTGCCATCAGCCCCGGGACAGAGTGGGACGAGCAGTACTTC
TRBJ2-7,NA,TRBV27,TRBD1,CASRTGQGGYEQYF,TGTGCCAGCAGGACGGGACAGGGTGGTTACGAGCAGTACTTC
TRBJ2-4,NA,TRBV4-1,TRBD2,CASSQSLAGEWKNIQYF,TGCGCCAGCAGCCAATCACTAGCGGGAGAATGGAAAAACATTCAGTACTTC
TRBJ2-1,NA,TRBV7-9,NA,CASSPRTSPYNEQFF,TGTGCCAGCAGCCCTCGGACTTCCCCCTACAATGAGCAGTTCTTC
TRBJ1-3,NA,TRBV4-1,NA,CASSLVPHSSGNTIYF,TGCGCCAGCAGCCTAGTTCCACACAGCTCTGGAAACACCATATATTTT
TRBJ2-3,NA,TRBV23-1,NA,CASSQAPSTGPTQYF,TGCGCCAGCAGTCAAGCCCCTTCAACAGGGCCGACGCAGTATTTT
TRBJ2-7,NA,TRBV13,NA,CASSLRGRHEQYF,TGTGCCAGCAGCTTGAGAGGGAGGCACGAGCAGTACTTC
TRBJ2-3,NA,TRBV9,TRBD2,CASSVDGGRADTQYF,TGTGCCAGCAGCGTAGACGGCGGGAGGGCAGATACGCAGTATTTT
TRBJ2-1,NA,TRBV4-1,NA,CASSHNTLDEQFF,TGCGCCAGCAGCCATAACACGCTCGATGAGCAGTTCTTC
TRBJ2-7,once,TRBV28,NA,CASSEIDSRGYEQYF,TGTGCCAGCAGTGAAATTGATAGCAGGGGCTACGAGCAGTACTTC
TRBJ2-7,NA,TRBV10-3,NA,CAIRTGEYEQYF,TGTGCCATCAGGACGGGGGAATACGAGCAGTACTTC
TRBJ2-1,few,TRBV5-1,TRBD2,CASSLSGLDYNEQFF,TGCGCCAGCAGCTTGTCGGGACTAGACTACAATGAGCAGTTCTTC
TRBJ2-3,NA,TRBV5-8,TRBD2,CASSLGLAGRTDTQYF,TGTGCCAGCAGCTTGGGCCTAGCGGGACGCACAGATACGCAGTATTTT
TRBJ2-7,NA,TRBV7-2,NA,CASSPGVIYEQYF,TGTGCCAGCAGTCCTGGGGTTATTTACGAGCAGTACTTC
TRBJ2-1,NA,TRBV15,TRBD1,CATSRALTGQGYNEQFF,TGTGCCACCAGCAGAGCTCTCACCGGACAGGGGTACAATGAGCAGTTCTTC
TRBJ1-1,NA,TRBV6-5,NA,CASSYSGKEAFF,TGTGCCAGCAGTTACTCGGGGAAAGAAGCTTTCTTT
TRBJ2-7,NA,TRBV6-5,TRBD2,CASSYGGEGSYEQYF,TGTGCCAGCAGTTACGGAGGGGAGGGATCCTACGAGCAGTACTTC
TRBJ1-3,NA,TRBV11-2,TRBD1,CASRGNRGEGNAIYF,TGTGCCAGCAGGGGAAACAGGGGTGAGGGGAACGCCATATATTTT
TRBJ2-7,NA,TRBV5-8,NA,CASSLFMFNEQYF,TGTGCCAGCAGCTTGTTTATGTTCAACGAGCAGTACTTC
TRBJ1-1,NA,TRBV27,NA,CATPGRNTEAFF,TGTGCCACCCCCGGAAGAAACACTGAAGCTTTCTTT
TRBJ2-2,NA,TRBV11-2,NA,CASSLTSRRTGELFF,TGTGCCAGCAGCTTAACTAGCCGAAGAACCGGGGAGCTGTTTTTT
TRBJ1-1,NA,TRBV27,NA,CASSLGTHTEAFF,TGTGCCAGCAGTTTGGGGACACACACTGAAGCTTTCTTT
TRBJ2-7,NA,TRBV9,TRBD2,CASSVGTSPSFEQYF,TGTGCCAGCAGCGTAGGGACTAGCCCCTCGTTCGAGCAGTACTTC
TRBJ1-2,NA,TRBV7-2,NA,CASSPRAGNYGYTF,TGTGCCAGCAGCCCTAGAGCGGGGAACTATGGCTACACCTTC
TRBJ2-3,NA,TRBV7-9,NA,CASSPSPPTESTDTQYF,TGTGCCAGCAGCCCTAGCCCTCCCACCGAAAGCACAGATACGCAGTATTTT
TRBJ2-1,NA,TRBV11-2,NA,CASSLGRGAYNEQFF,TGTGCCAGCAGCTTAGGCAGGGGCGCCTACAATGAGCAGTTCTTC
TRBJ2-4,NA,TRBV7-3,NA,CASSLGGGTDIQYF,TGTGCCAGCAGCTTAGGGGGAGGTACGGACATTCAGTACTTC
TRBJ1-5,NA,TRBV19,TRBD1,CASSIEGQGPDQPQHF,TGTGCCAGTAGTATAGAAGGACAGGGTCCCGATCAGCCCCAGCATTTT
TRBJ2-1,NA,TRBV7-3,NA,CASSLGVSRTKDEQFF,TGTGCCAGCAGCTTAGGAGTCAGCCGGACTAAGGATGAGCAGTTCTTC
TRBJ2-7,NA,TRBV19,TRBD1,CASSIDARDRGTYEQYF,TGTGCCAGTAGTATAGATGCCAGGGACAGGGGGACCTACGAGCAGTACTTC
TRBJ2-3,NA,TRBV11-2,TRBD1,CASSTLQRTGYF,TGTGCCAGCAGCACCCTCCAGCGGACAGGTTATTTT
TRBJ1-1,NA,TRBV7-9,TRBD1,CASSLGTGGDGTEAFF,TGTGCCAGCAGCCTGGGGACAGGGGGCGATGGCACTGAAGCTTTCTTT
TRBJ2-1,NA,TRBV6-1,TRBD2,CASSVAGVYNEQFF,TGTGCCAGCAGTGTAGCGGGTGTTTACAATGAGCAGTTCTTC
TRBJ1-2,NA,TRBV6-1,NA,CASSDGLGPSDGYTF,TGTGCCAGCAGTGATGGCTTGGGACCGAGCGATGGCTACACCTTC
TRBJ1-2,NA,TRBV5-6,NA,CASSLVYLQPEDGYTF,TGTGCCAGCAGCTTGGTATACCTGCAGCCCGAAGACGGCTACACCTTC
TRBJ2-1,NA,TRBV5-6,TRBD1,CASSLPGQGLNEQFF,TGTGCCAGCAGCTTGCCGGGACAGGGGCTAAATGAGCAGTTCTTC
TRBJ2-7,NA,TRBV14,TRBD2,CASSQESPLAGAYEQYF,TGTGCCAGCAGCCAAGAGAGTCCTCTAGCGGGAGCCTACGAGCAGTACTTC
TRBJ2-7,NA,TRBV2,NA,CASGQGGIPYEQYF,TGTGCCAGCGGACAGGGAGGGATTCCCTACGAGCAGTACTTC
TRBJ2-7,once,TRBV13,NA,CASSHLEGGEQYF,TGTGCCAGCAGCCACTTGGAGGGGGGCGAGCAGTACTTC
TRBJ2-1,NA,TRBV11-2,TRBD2,CASSSPGLAPNEQFF,TGTGCCAGCAGCTCCCCGGGACTAGCCCCCAATGAGCAGTTCTTC
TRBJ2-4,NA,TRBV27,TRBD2,CASSSQGGRDSLAKNIQYF,TGTGCCAGCAGTTCCCAGGGCGGGAGAGACTCTTTAGCCAAAAACATTCAGTACTTC
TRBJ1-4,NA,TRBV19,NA,CASSITDRSYYATNEKLFF,TGTGCCAGTAGTATCACCGACAGGTCATATTATGCAACTAATGAAAAACTGTTTTTT